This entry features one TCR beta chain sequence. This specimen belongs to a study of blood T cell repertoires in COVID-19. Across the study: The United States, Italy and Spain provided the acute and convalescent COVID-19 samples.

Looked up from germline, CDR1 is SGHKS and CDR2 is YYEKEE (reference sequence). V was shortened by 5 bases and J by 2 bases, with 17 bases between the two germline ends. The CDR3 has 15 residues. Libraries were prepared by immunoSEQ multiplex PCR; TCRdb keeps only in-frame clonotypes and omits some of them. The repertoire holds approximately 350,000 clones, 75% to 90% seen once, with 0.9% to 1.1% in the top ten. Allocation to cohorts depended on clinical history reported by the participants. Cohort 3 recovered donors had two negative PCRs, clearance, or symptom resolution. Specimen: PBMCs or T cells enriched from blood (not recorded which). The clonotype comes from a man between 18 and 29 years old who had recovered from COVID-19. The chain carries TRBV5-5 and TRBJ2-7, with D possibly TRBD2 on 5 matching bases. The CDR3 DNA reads TGTGCCAGCAGAACAGAGAGGGTAACCCCCTACGAGCAGTACTTC. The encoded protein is CASRTERVTPYEQYF.